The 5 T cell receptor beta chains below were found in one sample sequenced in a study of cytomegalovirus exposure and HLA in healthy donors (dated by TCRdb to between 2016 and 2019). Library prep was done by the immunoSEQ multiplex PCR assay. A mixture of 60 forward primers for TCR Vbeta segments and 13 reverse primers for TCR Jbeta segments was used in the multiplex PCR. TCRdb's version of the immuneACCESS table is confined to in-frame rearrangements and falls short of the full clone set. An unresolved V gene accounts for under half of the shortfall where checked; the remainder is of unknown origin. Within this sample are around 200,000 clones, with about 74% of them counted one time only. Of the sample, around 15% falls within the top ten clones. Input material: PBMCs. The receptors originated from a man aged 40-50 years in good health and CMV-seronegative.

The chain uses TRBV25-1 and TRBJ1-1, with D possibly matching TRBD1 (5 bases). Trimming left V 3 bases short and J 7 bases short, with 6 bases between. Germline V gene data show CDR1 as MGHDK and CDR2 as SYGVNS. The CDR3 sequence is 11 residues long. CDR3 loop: CASSEGGEAFF. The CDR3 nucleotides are TGTGCCAGCAGTGAGGGGGGTGAAGCTTTCTTT. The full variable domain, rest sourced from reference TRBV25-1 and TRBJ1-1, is EADIYQTPRYLVIGTGKKITLECSQTMGHDKMYWYQQDPGMELHLIHYSYGVNSTEKGDLSSESTVSRIRTEHFPLTLESARPSHTSQYLCASSEGGEAFFGQGTRLTVV.

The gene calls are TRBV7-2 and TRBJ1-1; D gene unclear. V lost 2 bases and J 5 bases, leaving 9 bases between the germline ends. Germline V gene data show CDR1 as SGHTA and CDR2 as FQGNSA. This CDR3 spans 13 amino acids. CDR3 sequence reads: CASSLTSWTEAFF. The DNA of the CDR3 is TGTGCCAGCAGCTTAACGAGTTGGACTGAAGCTTTCTTT. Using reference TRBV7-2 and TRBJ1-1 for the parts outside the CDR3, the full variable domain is GAGVSQSPSNKVTEKGKDVELRCDPISGHTALYWYRQSLGQGLEFLIYFQGNSAPDKSGLPSDRFSAERTGGSVSTLTIQRTQQEDSAVYLCASSLTSWTEAFFGQGTRLTVV.

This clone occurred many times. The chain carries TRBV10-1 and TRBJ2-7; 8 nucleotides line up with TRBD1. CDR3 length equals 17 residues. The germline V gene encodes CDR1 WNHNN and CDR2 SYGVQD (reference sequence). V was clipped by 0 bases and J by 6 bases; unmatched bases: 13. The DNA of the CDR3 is TGCGCCAGCAGTGAGTCCGAGAAAAGCCAGGGGGCCATCGAGCAGTACTTC. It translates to CASSESEKSQGAIEQYF.

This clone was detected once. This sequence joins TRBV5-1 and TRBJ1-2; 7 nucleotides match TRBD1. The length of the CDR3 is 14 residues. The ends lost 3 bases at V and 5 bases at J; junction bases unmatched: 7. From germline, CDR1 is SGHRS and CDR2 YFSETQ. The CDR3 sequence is CASSSGQTLYGYTF. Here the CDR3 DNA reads TGCGCCAGCAGCTCGGGACAGACTCTTTATGGCTACACCTTC.

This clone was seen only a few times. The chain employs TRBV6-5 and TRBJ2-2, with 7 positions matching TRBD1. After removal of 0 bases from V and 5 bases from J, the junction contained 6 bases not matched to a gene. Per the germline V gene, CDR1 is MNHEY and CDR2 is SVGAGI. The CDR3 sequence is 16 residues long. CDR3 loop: CASSYSPGTVTGELFF. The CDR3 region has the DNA TGTGCCAGCAGTTACTCCCCCGGGACAGTTACCGGGGAGCTGTTTTTT.